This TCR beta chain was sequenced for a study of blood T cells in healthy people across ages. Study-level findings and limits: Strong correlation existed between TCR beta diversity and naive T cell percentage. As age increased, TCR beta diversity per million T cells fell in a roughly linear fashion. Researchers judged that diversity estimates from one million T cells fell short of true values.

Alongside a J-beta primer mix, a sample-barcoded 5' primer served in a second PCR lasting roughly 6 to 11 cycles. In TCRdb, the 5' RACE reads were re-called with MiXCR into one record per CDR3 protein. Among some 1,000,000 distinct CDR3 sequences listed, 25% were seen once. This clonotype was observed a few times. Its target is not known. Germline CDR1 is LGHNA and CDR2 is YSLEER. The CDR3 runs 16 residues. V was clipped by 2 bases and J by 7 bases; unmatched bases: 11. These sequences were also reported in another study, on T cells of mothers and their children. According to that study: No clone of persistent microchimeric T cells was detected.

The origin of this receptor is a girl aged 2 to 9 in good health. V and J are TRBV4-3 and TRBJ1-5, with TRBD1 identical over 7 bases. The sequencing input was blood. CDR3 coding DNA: TGCGCCAGCAGCCAAAATGGGGCACAGGGGCGGCAGCCCCAGCATTTT. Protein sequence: CASSQNGAQGRQPQHF.